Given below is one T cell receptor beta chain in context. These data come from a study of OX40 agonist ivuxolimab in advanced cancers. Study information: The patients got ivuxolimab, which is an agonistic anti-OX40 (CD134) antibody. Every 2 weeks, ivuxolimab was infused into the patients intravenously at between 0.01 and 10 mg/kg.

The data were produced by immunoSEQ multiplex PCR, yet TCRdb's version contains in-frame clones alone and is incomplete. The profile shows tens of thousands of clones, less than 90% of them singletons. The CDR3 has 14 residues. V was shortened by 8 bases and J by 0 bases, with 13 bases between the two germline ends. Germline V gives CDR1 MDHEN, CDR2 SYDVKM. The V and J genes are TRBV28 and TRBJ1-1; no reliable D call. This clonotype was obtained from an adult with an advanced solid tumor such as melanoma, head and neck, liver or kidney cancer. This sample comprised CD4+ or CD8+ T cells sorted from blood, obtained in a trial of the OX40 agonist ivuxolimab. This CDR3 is CASYGVRMNTEAFF. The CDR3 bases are TGTGCCAGCTATGGGGTGCGCATGAACACTGAAGCTTTCTTT. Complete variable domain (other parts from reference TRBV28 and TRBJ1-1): DVKVTQSSRYLVKRTGEKVFLECVQDMDHENMFWYRQDPGLGLRLIYFSYDVKMKEKGDIPEGYSVSREKKERFSLILESASTNQTSMYLCASYGVRMNTEAFFGQGTRLTVV.